The 16 T cell receptor beta chains in this list originate from one sample, sequenced in a study of T-cell memory formation after mild COVID-19. TCRdb re-analysed the 5' RACE reads in MiXCR, keeping a single row per CDR3 protein. Of around 340,000 distinct CDR3 sequences listed, 15% to 20% are singletons. Sequences were obtained from PBMCs or a T cell subset sorted from them (not recorded which). These receptors were collected from a young man who had mild COVID-19 (a few samples of this study predate the infection). Cell type and time point are not known.

The gene calls are TRBV10-3 and TRBJ1-2, with D possibly matching TRBD1 (6 bases). CDR1 ENHRY and CDR2 SYGVKD come from the germline V gene. V lost 10 bases and J 3 bases, leaving 12 bases between the germline ends. The CDR3 spans 12 residues. CDR3 in DNA: TGTGCCACTTCAGGGGCGGACTATGGCTACACCTTC. It specifies CATSGADYGYTF.

This clonotype was counted only a few times. This chain connects TRBV20-1 to TRBJ1-1; TRBD1 might be the D (5 bases). CDR3 length equals 12 residues. Germline CDR1 and CDR2: DFQATT and SNEGSKA (reference sequence). The germline V and J ends were trimmed by 6 bases and 5 bases, with 13 bases remaining between them. CDR3 protein: CSARRGRTEAFF. DNA of the CDR3: TGCAGTGCCCGGCGGGGGAGGACTGAAGCTTTCTTT.

This clonotype was picked up a small number of times. The chain couples TRBV28 to TRBJ2-5; D tentatively reads TRBD1 or TRBD2 (6 bases each). Trimming removed 1 base from V and 4 bases from J, with 13 bases in between. Germline lookup yields CDR1 MDHEN and CDR2 SYDVKM. This CDR3 is built from 15 residues. CDR3 sequence reads: CASSLSQGRTETQYF. CDR3 nucleotides: TGTGCCAGCAGTTTATCGCAGGGGAGGACAGAGACCCAGTACTTC.

The chain joins TRBV5-1 to TRBJ2-7; 8 positions agree with TRBD2. The CDR3 consists of 15 residues. With V trimmed by 3 bases and J by 2 bases, 7 bases remained unmatched. Germline CDR1 and CDR2: SGHRS and YFSETQ. DNA of the CDR3: TGCGCCAGCAGCTCACAGGCGGGGGGTACCTACGAGCAGTACTTC. Its translation is CASSSQAGGTYEQYF.

This clonotype appeared a few times. Here the CDR3 reads CASSLNSGADTQYF. CDR3 in DNA: TGTGCCAGCAGCCTAAATTCGGGGGCAGATACGCAGTATTTT. This chain connects TRBV7-3 to TRBJ2-3; TRBD2 might be the D (6 bases). The CDR3 runs 14 residues. V was pared by 5 bases and J by 4 bases, with 13 bases between. Looked up from germline, CDR1 is SGHTA and CDR2 is FQGTGA.

This chain connects TRBV5-1 to TRBJ2-5; D unclear. Germline V gene lookup returns CDR1 SGHRS and CDR2 YFSETQ. The V and J ends lost 6 bases and 4 bases respectively, with 19 bases between them. The CDR3 is 15 amino acids. CDR3 nucleotide sequence: TGCGCCAGCACGCCGGTCACCTCCCCCACAGAGACCCAGTACTTC. This codes for CASTPVTSPTETQYF. Looking up the rest from reference TRBV5-1 and TRBJ2-5 gives the full variable domain: KAGVTQTPRYLIKTRGQQVTLSCSPISGHRSVSWYQQTPGQGLQFLFEYFSETQRNKGNFPGRFSGRQFSNSRSEMNVSTLELGDSALYLCASTPVTSPTETQYFGPGTRLLVL.

This clonotype was seen a few times. The chain links TRBV12-3 or TRBV12-4 to TRBJ1-5; D ambiguous. Trimming cost V 6 bases and J 3 bases, with 9 bases left between them. The CDR3 spans 13 residues. The CDR3, as DNA: TGTGCCAGCAGCCGGGGTGACAATCAGCCCCAGCATTTT. Translation gives CASSRGDNQPQHF.

This clonotype was seen repeatedly, ten times or more. The J gene is TRBJ2-3, the V gene TRBV7-3, with TRBD1 as a possible D gene (6 bases). Per germline, CDR1 SGHTA and CDR2 FQGTGA. Trimming cost V 5 bases and J 4 bases, with 13 bases left between them. This CDR3 contains 14 residues. The chain's CDR3 is CASSLTTGADTQYF. The DNA of the CDR3 is TGTGCCAGCAGCCTCACGACAGGCGCAGATACGCAGTATTTT.

This clonotype was seen more than once but under ten times. The V call is TRBV12-3 or TRBV12-4, the J call TRBJ2-3; unclear D gene. CDR3 size: 15 residues. V was pared by 5 bases and J by 6 bases, with 18 bases between. DNA for the CDR3: TGTGCCAGCAGTCGACGGCCCAACGAGGTCGATACGCAGTATTTT. It specifies CASSRRPNEVDTQYF.

The sample holds many counts of this clonotype. The chain is built from TRBV5-4 and TRBJ2-3; 8 bases are a match to TRBD1. CDR3 size: 14 residues. Germline values: CDR1 SGHNT, CDR2 YYREEE (reference sequence). J gave up 4 bases and V 4 bases, and 5 bases lay outside the gene matches. This CDR3 is CASSPGQGSDTQYF. In nucleotides, the CDR3 is TGTGCCAGCAGCCCAGGACAGGGCTCAGATACGCAGTATTTT.

This clonotype was found a few times. This chain uses TRBV6-6 with TRBJ2-7; TRBD2 agrees at 11 bases. Germline V gives CDR1 MNHNY, CDR2 SVGAGI (reference sequence). The trim removed 8 bases at V and 3 bases at J, leaving 12 bases unmatched. This CDR3 region has 16 residues. For the CDR3, the DNA is TGTGCCAGCGAGCTAGCGGGGGGCCTCCGGGGCTACGAGCAGTACTTC. Translation gives CASELAGGLRGYEQYF.

This clonotype was detected only once. The rearrangement links TRBV27 to TRBJ2-7; 10 bases map to TRBD1. The germline V gene encodes CDR1 MNHEY and CDR2 SMNVEV (reference sequence). J was trimmed by 3 bases and V by 5 bases; bases with no gene match: 7. The CDR3 length is 15 residues. The CDR3 sequence is CASSKGQGVGYEQYV. The CDR3 DNA reads as TGTGCCAGCAGTAAAGGACAGGGGGTAGGCTACGAGCAGTACGTC.

The V call is TRBV2, the J call TRBJ2-6; TRBD1 might be the D (5 bases). The germline gives CDR1 SNHLY, CDR2 FYNNEI. CDR3 length: 18 residues. V was clipped by 1 base and J by 2 bases, with 15 bases between them. For the CDR3, the DNA is TGTGCCAGCAGTGAAGAAGTCGACAGAGCAACTGGGGCCAACGTCCTGACTTTC. This gives the protein CASSEEVDRATGANVLTF.

In this sample, this clonotype turned up a few times. The CDR3 loop reads CASSQEAGSIGGYTF. The DNA for the CDR3 is TGCGCCAGCAGCCAAGAGGCAGGGTCGATTGGCGGCTACACCTTC. The rearrangement links TRBV4-3 to TRBJ1-2; perhaps TRBD1 as D (5 bases). This CDR3 region has 15 residues. Per germline, CDR1 LGHNA and CDR2 YSLEER. V was cut by 0 bases and J by 8 bases, with 16 bases left in between.

CDR3 coding DNA: TGCAGTGCTAGTCTAGTCAGGGAAGGAATCGGGGAGCTGTTTTTT. Amino acid sequence: CSASLVREGIGELFF. The V call is TRBV20-1, the J call TRBJ2-2; a weak D match, TRBD1 (5 bases). Germline assignment: CDR1 DFQATT and CDR2 SNEGSKA (reference sequence). The CDR3 sequence is 15 residues long. The V end was cut by 3 bases, the J end by 7 bases, with 18 bases between.

Notes on this clonotype: At one of its ends the junction is not consistent with the germline gene, which may arise from a read error. This chain connects TRBV7-9 to TRBJ1-1, with D uncertain. The CDR3 has 11 residues. Germline V gives CDR1 SEHNR, CDR2 FQNEAQ (reference sequence). The DNA of the CDR3 is TGTGCCAGCAGCCAAGGTCCAGCCTGGTATTTT. Its translation is CASSQGPAWYF.